One and the same sample provided the 6 T cell receptor beta chains below, sequenced in a study of T cells expressing NK-cell markers (TCRdb year 2020). Library generation was performed with 5' RACE. TCRdb shows the sequencer as Illumina HiSeq 2000. TCRdb reprocessed the sequencing reads and holds a single record per CDR3 protein sequence, with no DNA. The sample's clone listing holds some 140,000 distinct CDR3 sequences. The ten most abundant clones make up 37% of the sample. The sequenced sample consisted of blood T cells: a sorted CD56 or NKG2C T cell subset, CD4+ or CD8+ T cells, or bulk PBMC T cells (not recorded which). The receptor set was obtained from a woman aged 45 to 65 in good health. Donor details come from another sample of the same person, matched by shared clones.

CDR3 residues: CASTMTADSYNEQFF. The chain has TRBV9 and TRBJ2-1; TCRdb designates TRBD1, a call that cannot be tested without DNA. In germline, CDR1 is SGDLS, CDR2 YYNGEE. The CDR3 is made up of 15 amino acids.

The chain links TRBV6-5 to TRBJ2-1; TCRdb returns TRBD1, unconfirmable since there is no DNA. CDR3 length: 13 residues. CDR1 is MNHEY and CDR2 is SVGAGI in the germline V gene. The CDR3 region is CASSSGLGNEQFF.

The rearrangement uses TRBV11-2 and TRBJ2-6; the TCRdb D gene call, TRBD2, has no DNA to confirm it. Germline V CDR1 and CDR2: SGHAT, FQNNGV. CDR3 length: 17 residues. The CDR3 sequence is CASRPLAGERGANVLTF. The full variable domain, with the rest looked up from reference TRBV11-2 and TRBJ2-6, is EAGVAQSPRYKIIEKRQSVAFWCNPISGHATLYWYQQILGQGPKLLIQFQNNGVVDDSQLPKDRFSAERLKGVDSTLKIQPAKLEDSAVYLCASRPLAGERGANVLTFGAGSRLTVL.

The chain uses TRBV9 and TRBJ2-7; TCRdb gives TRBD2 as the D gene, but with no DNA this cannot be confirmed. CDR1 and CDR2 (germline): SGDLS, YYNGEE. The CDR3 runs to 14 residues. CDR3 loop: CASTRTSGSYEQYF. Supplemented by reference TRBV9 and TRBJ2-7, the full variable domain reads DSGVTQTPKHLITATGQRVTLRCSPRSGDLSVYWYQQSLDQGLQFLIQYYNGEERAKGNILERFSAQQFPDLHSELNLSSLELGDSALYFCASTRTSGSYEQYFGPGTRLTVT.

V is TRBV7-9 and J is TRBJ1-1; TCRdb designates TRBD1, a call that cannot be tested without DNA. This CDR3 is built from 12 residues. Germline V gene data show CDR1 as SEHNR and CDR2 as FQNEAQ (reference sequence). CDR3: CASSLIQGKAFF.

CDR3 protein: CASSLDEGASYNEQFF. This rearrangement joins TRBV7-2 to TRBJ2-1; without DNA, the TCRdb call of TRBD1 cannot be checked. Germline loops: CDR1 SGHTA, CDR2 FQGNSA. CDR3 length equals 16 residues.